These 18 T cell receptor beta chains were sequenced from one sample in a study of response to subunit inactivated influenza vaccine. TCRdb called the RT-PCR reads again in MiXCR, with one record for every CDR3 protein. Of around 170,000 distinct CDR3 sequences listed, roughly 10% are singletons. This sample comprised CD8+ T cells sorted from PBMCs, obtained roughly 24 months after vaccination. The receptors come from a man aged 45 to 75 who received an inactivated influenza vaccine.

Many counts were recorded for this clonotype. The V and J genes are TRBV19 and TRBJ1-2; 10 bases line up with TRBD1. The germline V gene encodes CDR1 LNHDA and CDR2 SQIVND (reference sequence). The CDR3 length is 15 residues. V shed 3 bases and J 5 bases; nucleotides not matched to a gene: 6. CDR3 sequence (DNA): TGTGCCAGTAGTATCTTGGGACAGGGGATTTATGGCTACACCTTC. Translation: CASSILGQGIYGYTF.

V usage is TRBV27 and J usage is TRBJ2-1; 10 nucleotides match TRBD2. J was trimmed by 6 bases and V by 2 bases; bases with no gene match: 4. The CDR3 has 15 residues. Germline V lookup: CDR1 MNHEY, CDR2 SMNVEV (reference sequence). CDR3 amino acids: CASSLGVAGGNEQFF. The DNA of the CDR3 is TGTGCCAGCAGTTTAGGGGTAGCGGGAGGCAATGAGCAGTTCTTC.

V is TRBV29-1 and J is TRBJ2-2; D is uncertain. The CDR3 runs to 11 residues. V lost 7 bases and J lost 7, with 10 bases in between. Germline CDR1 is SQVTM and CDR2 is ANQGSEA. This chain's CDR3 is CSALLGGELFF. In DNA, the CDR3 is TGCAGCGCCCTCCTCGGCGGGGAGCTGTTTTTT.

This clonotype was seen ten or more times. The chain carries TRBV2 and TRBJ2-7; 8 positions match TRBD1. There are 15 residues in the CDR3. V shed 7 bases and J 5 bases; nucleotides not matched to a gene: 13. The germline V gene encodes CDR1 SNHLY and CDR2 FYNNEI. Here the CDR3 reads CASIHPGQGGNEQYF. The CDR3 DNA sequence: TGTGCCAGCATACACCCCGGACAGGGTGGGAACGAGCAGTACTTC.

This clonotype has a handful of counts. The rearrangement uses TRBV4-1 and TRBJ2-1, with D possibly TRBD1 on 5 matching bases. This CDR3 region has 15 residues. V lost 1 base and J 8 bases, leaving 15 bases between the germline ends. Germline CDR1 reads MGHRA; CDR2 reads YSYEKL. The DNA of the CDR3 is TGCGCCAGCAGCCAAGGTAAAGGGGCTAGAGATGAGCAGTTCTTC. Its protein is CASSQGKGARDEQFF.

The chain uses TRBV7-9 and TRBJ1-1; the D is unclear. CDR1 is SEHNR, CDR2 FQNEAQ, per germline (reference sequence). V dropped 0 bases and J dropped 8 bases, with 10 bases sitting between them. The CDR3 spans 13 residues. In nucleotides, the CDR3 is TGTGCCAGCAGCTTAGCGTTTACGGCGGAAGCTTTCTTT. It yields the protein CASSLAFTAEAFF.

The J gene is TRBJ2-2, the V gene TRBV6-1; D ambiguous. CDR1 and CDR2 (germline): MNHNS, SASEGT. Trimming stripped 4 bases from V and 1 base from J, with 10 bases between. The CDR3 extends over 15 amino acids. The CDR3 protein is CASSGNERNTGELFF. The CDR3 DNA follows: TGTGCCAGCAGTGGTAATGAGCGGAACACCGGGGAGCTGTTTTTT.

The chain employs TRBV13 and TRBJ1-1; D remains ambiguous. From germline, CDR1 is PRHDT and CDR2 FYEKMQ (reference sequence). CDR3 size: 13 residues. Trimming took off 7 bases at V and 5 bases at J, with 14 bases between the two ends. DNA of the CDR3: TGTGCCAGCAACCCGGGATCGGGGACTGAAGCTTTCTTT. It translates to CASNPGSGTEAFF.

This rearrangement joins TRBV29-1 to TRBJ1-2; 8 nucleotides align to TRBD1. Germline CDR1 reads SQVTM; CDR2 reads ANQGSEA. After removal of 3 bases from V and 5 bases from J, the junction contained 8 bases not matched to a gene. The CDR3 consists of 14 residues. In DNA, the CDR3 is TGCAGCGTTGACGGGACAGGAAGAGGATATGGCTACACCTTC. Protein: CSVDGTGRGYGYTF. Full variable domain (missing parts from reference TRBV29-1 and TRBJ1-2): SAVISQKPSRDICQRGTSLTIQCQVDSQVTMMFWYRQQPGQSLTLIATANQGSEATYESGFVIDKFPISRPNLTFSTLTVSNMSPEDSSIYLCSVDGTGRGYGYTFGSGTRLTVV.

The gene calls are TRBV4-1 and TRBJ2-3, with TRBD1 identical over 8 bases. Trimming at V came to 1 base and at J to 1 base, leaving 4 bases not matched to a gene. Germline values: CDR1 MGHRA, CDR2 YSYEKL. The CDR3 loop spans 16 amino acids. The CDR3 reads CASSQATGVGTDTQYF. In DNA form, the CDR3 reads TGCGCCAGCAGCCAAGCGACAGGGGTGGGCACAGATACGCAGTATTTT.

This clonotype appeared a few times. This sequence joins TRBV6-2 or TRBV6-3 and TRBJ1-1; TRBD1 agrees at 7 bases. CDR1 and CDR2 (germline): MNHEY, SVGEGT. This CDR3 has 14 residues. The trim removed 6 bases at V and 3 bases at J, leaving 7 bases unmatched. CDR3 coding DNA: TGTGCCAGCAGAATATTGACAGGGCACACTGAAGCTTTCTTT. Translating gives CASRILTGHTEAFF.

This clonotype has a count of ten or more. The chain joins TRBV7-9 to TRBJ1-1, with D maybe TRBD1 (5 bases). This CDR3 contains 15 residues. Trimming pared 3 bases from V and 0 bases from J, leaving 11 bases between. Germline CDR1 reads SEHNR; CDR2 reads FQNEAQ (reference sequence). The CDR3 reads CASSFLRTMNTEAFF. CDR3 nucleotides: TGTGCCAGCAGCTTTCTACGGACAATGAACACTGAAGCTTTCTTT.

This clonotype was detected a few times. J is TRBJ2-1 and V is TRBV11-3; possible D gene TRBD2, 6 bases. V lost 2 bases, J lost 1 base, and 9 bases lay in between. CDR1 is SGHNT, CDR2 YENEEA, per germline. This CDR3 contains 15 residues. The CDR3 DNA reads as TGTGCCAGCAGCTTAACGGGGAGGTCCTACAATGAGCAGTTCTTC. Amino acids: CASSLTGRSYNEQFF.

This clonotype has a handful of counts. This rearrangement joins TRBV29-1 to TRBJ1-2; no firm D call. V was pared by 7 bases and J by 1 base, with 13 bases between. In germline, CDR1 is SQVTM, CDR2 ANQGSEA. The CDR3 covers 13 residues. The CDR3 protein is CSARTVDNYGYTF. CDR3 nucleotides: TGCAGCGCCCGGACGGTGGATAACTATGGCTACACCTTC.

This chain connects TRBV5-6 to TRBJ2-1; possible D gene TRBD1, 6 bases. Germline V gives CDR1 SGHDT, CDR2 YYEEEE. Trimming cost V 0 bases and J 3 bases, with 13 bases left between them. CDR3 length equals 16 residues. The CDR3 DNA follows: TGTGCCAGCAGCTTGGGAGGGGGAGATAACTACAATGAGCAGTTCTTC. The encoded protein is CASSLGGGDNYNEQFF.

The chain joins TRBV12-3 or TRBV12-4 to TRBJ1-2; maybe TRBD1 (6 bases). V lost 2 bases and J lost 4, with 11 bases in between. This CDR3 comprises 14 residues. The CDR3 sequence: CASSLSGGAYGYTF. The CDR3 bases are TGTGCCAGCAGTTTATCGGGGGGCGCCTATGGCTACACCTTC.

CDR3 sequence: CSARKWTGAYEQYF. The CDR3 region has the DNA TGCAGTGCTAGGAAATGGACAGGGGCCTACGAGCAGTACTTC. The V gene is TRBV20-1, the J gene TRBJ2-7; 9 nucleotides agree with TRBD1. This CDR3 is built from 14 residues. J was trimmed by 2 bases and V by 3 bases; bases with no gene match: 5. CDR1 is DFQATT, CDR2 SNEGSKA, per germline (reference sequence).

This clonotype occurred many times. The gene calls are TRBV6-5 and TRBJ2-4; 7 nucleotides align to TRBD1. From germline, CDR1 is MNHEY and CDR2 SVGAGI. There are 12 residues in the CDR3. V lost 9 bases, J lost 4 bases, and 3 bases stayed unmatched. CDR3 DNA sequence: TGTGCCAGTCCGGGACAGAAAAACATTCAGTACTTC. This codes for CASPGQKNIQYF.